The sequence of this T cell receptor (beta chain) was determined in a study of shared T cell receptors in the human thymus. Details on this clone: Here the CDR3 omits its conserved ending phenylalanine or tryptophan, so a read error is the likely source. It is unclear where the CDR3 begins or ends on the DNA, so no DNA is shown, and the CDR3 is as TCRdb lists it.

TCRdb keeps only in-frame clones here, not all; method: immunoSEQ multiplex PCR. The table has fewer than 700,000 clones, 88% seen once; the top ten hold 0.008% to 0.011%. The CDR3 comprises 13 residues, both ends counted. Per germline, CDR1 SGHNT and CDR2 YYREEE (reference sequence). This sample also appeared in a second study, on human thymus T cells. Per that study: From resections taken during corrective heart surgery, the thymus tissue was obtained.

Input material: thymocytes. The V call is TRBV5-4, the J call TRBJ2-7; TRBD1, as called in the table, went unchecked against the DNA. The source of this sequence is a boy younger than two with a congenital heart defect. This CDR3 reads CASSLGGTGPPSS.